This TCR beta chain was sequenced in a study of cytomegalovirus exposure and HLA in healthy donors. Overall study results and limits: Most sequenced TCRs were rare (though some public TCRs occurred in many donors). In a later analysis, the majority of CMV-associated beta chains seemingly showed HLA restriction. For TCR beta chains, V- and J-gene trimming was later linked to a missense DCLRE1C variant.

The CDR3 totals 13 residues. V gave up 6 bases and J gave up 8 bases, with 15 bases separating them. CDR1 and CDR2 from the germline V gene are WNHNN and SYGVQD (reference sequence). The PCR employed 60 Vbeta primers together with 13 Jbeta primers. Data came from immunoSEQ multiplex PCR; TCRdb stores just in-frame clones and leaves some out. The data show about 100,000 clones, roughly 80% seen once. Turning to this clone: Its matching antigen is unknown.

The genes are TRBV10-1 and TRBJ2-3; D is uncertain. The sample comprised PBMCs. The clonotype comes from a female donor in good health and CMV-seropositive. The CDR3 here is CASSQDLTGTQYF. CDR3 coding DNA: TGCGCCAGCAGCCAAGATCTTACCGGTACGCAGTATTTT.